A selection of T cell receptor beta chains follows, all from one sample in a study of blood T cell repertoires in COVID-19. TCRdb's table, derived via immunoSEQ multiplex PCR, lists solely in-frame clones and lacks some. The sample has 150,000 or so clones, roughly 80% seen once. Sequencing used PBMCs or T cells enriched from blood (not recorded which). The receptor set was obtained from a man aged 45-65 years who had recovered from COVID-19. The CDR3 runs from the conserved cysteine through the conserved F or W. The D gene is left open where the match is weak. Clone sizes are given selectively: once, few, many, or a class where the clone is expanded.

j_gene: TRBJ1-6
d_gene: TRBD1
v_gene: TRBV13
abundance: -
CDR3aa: CASSLGDRGLSPLHF
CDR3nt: TGTGCCAGCAGCTTAGGGGACAGGGGGCTCTCACCCCTCCACTTT

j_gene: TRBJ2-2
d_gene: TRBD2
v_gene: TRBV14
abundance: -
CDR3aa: CASSPSAGRVNTGELFF
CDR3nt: TGTGCCAGCAGCCCGTCGGCGGGGAGGGTGAACACCGGGGAGCTGTTTTTT

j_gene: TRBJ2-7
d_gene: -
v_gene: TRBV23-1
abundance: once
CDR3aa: CASSQSLNSWQAYEQYF
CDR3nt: TGCGCCAGCAGTCAATCGTTGAATTCCTGGCAGGCCTACGAGCAGTACTTC

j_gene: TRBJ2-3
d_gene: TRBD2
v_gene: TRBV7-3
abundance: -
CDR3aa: CASSLRGGSVGTDTQYF
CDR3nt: TGTGCCAGCAGCTTAAGGGGAGGGTCGGTGGGCACAGATACGCAGTATTTT

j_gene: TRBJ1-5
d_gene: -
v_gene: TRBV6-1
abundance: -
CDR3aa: CASSDSPGYQPQHF
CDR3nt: TGTGCCAGCAGTGACTCCCCCGGGTATCAGCCCCAGCATTTT

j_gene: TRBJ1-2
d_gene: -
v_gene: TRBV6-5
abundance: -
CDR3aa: CASSYSAGLGGYTF
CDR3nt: TGTGCCAGCAGTTACTCGGCAGGGCTGGGAGGCTACACCTTC

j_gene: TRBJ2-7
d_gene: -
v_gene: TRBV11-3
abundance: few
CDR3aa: CASSSGSYEQYF
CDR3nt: TGTGCCAGCAGCTCCGGCTCCTACGAGCAGTACTTC

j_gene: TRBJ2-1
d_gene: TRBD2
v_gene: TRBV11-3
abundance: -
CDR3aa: CASSPGLGYNEQFF
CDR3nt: TGTGCCAGCAGCCCCGGACTAGGCTACAATGAGCAGTTCTTC

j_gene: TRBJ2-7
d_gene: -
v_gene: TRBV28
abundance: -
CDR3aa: CASSQKQSEQYF
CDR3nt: TGTGCCAGCAGCCAAAAACAGAGCGAGCAGTACTTC

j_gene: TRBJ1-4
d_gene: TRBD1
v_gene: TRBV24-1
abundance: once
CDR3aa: CATSDSGTENEKLFF
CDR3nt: TGTGCCACCAGTGACTCCGGGACAGAAAATGAAAAACTGTTTTTT

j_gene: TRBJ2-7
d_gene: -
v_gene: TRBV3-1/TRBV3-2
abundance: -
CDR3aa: CASSQDLPPFFRDTVSSYEQYF
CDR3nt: TGTGCCAGCAGCCAAGATCTACCCCCATTTTTTCGGGACACGGTTTCATCCTACGAGCAGTACTTC

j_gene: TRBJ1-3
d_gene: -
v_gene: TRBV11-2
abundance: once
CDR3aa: CASSLPGGSGNTIYF
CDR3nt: TGTGCCAGCAGCCTACCGGGCGGGTCTGGAAACACCATATATTTT

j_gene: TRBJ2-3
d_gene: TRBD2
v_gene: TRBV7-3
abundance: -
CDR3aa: CASSSGLAGGHTQYF
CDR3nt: TGTGCCAGCAGCTCCGGACTAGCGGGGGGCCATACGCAGTATTTT

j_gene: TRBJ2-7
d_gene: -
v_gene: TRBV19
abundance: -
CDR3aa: CASSKRPSGQTYEQYF
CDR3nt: TGTGCCAGTAGTAAAAGGCCTTCGGGACAAACCTACGAGCAGTACTTC

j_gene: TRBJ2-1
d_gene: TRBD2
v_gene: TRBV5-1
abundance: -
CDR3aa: CASSDSGDNEQFF
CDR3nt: TGCGCCAGCAGCGATAGCGGGGACAATGAGCAGTTCTTC

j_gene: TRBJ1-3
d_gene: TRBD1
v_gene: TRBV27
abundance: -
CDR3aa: CASSITGQANTIYF
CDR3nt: TGTGCCAGCAGTATCACTGGACAGGCAAACACCATATATTTT

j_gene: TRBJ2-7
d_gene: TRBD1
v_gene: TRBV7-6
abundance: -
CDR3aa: CASSLGVTGTGGIGEQYF
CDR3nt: TGTGCCAGCAGCCTAGGTGTTACCGGGACAGGGGGCATTGGTGAGCAGTACTTC

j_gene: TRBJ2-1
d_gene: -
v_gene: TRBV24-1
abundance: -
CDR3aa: CATSDPQGSSYNEQFF
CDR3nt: TGTGCCACCAGTGATCCTCAGGGGAGCTCCTACAATGAGCAGTTCTTC

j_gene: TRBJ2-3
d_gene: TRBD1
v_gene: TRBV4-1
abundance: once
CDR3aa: CASSLQGALTDTQYF
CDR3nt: TGCGCCAGCAGCCTACAGGGGGCCCTCACAGATACGCAGTATTTT

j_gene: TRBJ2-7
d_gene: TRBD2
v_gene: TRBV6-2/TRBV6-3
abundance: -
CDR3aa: CASSRARASGGGSYEQYF
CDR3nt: TGTGCCAGCAGCCGAGCGAGGGCCAGCGGGGGAGGCTCCTACGAGCAGTACTTC

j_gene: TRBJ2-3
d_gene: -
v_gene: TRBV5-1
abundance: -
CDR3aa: CASSLGLISTDTQYF
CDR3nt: TGCGCCAGCAGCTTAGGACTAATCAGCACAGATACGCAGTATTTT

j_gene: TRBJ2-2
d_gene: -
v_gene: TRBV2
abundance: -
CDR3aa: CASAGGIPGELFF
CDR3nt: TGTGCCAGTGCAGGGGGGATCCCCGGGGAGCTGTTTTTT

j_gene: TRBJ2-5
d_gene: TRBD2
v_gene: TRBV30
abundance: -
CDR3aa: CAWSVLASGGETQYF
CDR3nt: TGTGCCTGGAGTGTATTAGCTAGCGGGGGAGAGACCCAGTACTTC

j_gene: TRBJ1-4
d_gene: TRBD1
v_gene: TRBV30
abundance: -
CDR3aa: CAWAPGQGREKLFF
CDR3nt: TGTGCCTGGGCCCCAGGACAGGGACGTGAAAAACTGTTTTTT

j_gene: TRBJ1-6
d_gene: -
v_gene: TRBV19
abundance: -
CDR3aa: CASRIPTDNSPLHF
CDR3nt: TGTGCCAGTAGGATCCCCACAGATAATTCACCCCTCCACTTT

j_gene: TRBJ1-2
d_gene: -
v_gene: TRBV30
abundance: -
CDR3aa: CAWAPQGSYGYTF
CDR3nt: TGTGCCTGGGCCCCCCAGGGCTCCTATGGCTACACCTTC

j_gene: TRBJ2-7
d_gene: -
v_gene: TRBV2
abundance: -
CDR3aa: CASSEWGGAYEQYF
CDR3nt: TGTGCCAGCAGTGAGTGGGGCGGGGCCTACGAGCAGTACTTC

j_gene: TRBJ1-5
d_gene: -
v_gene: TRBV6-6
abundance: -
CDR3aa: CASSYPPGSSNQPQHF
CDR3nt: TGTGCCAGCAGTTACCCTCCGGGGTCCTCCAATCAGCCCCAGCATTTT

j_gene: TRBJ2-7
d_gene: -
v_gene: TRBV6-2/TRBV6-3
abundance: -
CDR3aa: CASSYSFLGRLGSYEQYF
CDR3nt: TGTGCCAGCAGTTACTCTTTTTTAGGAAGGCTAGGATCCTACGAGCAGTACTTC